The TCR beta chain under discussion was sequenced for a study of T cells in Graves' hyperthyroidism and ophthalmopathy. CDR3 length: 16 amino acids. V was cut by 5 bases and J by 0 bases, with 14 bases left in between. Germline CDR1 and CDR2: SEHNR and FQNEAQ (reference sequence). TCR beta CDR3 sequences were amplified from RNA transcripts. The HTBI primer set served for first-round RT-PCR of the TCR CDR3. In TCRdb, the multiplex PCR reads were re-called with MiXCR into one record per CDR3 protein. The repertoire holds hundreds of thousands of distinct CDR3 sequences, with roughly a sixth as singletons. In this sample, this clonotype turned up many times.

This clonotype originated in a woman between 45 and 60 years old with Graves' hyperthyroidism that later progressed to Graves' ophthalmopathy. The chain employs TRBV7-9 and TRBJ2-1; D gene uncertain. The sequencing sample was made of blood. Here the CDR3 DNA reads TGTGCCAGCAGCAACGCTAAGGGTCTCTCCTACAATGAGCAGTTCTTC. Protein: CASSNAKGLSYNEQFF.